One sample yielded the 23 T cell receptor beta chains listed below, sequenced in a study of PD-L1 blockade in urothelial cancer. Assay: immunoSEQ multiplex PCR; the TCRdb copy retains only in-frame clones and omits some. This sample has some 15,000 clones, with approximately 87% found just once. The specimen was PBMCs, collected around atezolizumab (anti-PD-L1) treatment. The receptor source for this set is a man aged 70-80 years with urothelial cancer.

This chain links TRBV5-4 with TRBJ1-1; D is undetermined. CDR1 is SGHNT, CDR2 YYREEE, per germline (reference sequence). The CDR3 is 16 amino acids. Trimming removed 0 bases at V and 1 base at J, with 13 bases between. The DNA of the CDR3 is TGTGCCAGCAGCTTGGCCCGCGCTGGCGGGAACACTGAAGCTTTCTTT. Protein product: CASSLARAGGNTEAFF.

The J gene is TRBJ2-2, the V gene TRBV5-1; maybe TRBD2 (7 bases). V lost 0 bases to trimming and J lost 7 bases, with 22 bases between them. There are 18 residues in the CDR3. Per germline, CDR1 SGHRS and CDR2 YFSETQ. CDR3 nucleotides: TGCGCCAGCAGCTTGGCCCCCCCCGCGGGGGCCGCGATCGGGGAGCTGTTTTTT. It yields the protein CASSLAPPAGAAIGELFF.

This chain connects TRBV19 to TRBJ2-7; no clear D. The CDR3 runs 14 residues. Germline V CDR1 and CDR2: LNHDA, SQIVND (reference sequence). The V and J ends lost 4 bases and 4 bases respectively, with 14 bases between them. In nucleotides, the CDR3 is TGTGCCAGTAGTACTTCTACTCGGGTATACGAGCAGTACTTC. Translation: CASSTSTRVYEQYF.

The gene calls are TRBV5-1 and TRBJ1-4; D is undetermined. The CDR3 consists of 11 residues. Germline CDR1 is SGHRS and CDR2 is YFSETQ. V lost 5 bases and J 5 bases, leaving 4 bases between the germline ends. The CDR3 protein is CASRRNEKLFF. The DNA of the CDR3 is TGCGCCAGCAGGAGGAATGAAAAACTGTTTTTT.

The chain joins TRBV7-9 to TRBJ1-2; tentative D call: TRBD1 (5 bases). The germline gives CDR1 SEHNR, CDR2 FQNEAQ (reference sequence). V gave up 1 base and J gave up 6 bases, with 18 bases separating them. The CDR3 totals 16 residues. CDR3 loop: CASSLGAGNIMDGYTF. CDR3 DNA: TGTGCCAGCAGCTTAGGGGCAGGGAATATAATGGATGGCTACACCTTC.

The chain links TRBV5-6 to TRBJ1-1; D is undetermined. Germline V gene lookup returns CDR1 SGHDT and CDR2 YYEEEE. Deletions cut 0 bases from V and 12 bases from J, with 15 bases between. The CDR3 has 13 amino acids. Here the CDR3 reads CASSLGRDGYSFF. The CDR3 DNA reads as TGTGCCAGCAGCTTGGGACGGGATGGTTATTCTTTCTTT.

J is TRBJ2-7 and V is TRBV28; 9 bases are shared with TRBD1. The CDR3 is 16 residues long. Trimming at V came to 4 bases and at J to 6 bases, leaving 13 bases not matched to a gene. Germline assignment: CDR1 MDHEN and CDR2 SYDVKM. CDR3 sequence reads: CASSSLDRGENREQYF. Here the CDR3 DNA reads TGTGCCAGCAGTTCGTTGGACAGGGGCGAAAATCGCGAGCAGTACTTC.

The chain uses TRBV4-1 and TRBJ1-2, with TRBD1 matching 7 bases. CDR3 length: 16 amino acids. V was clipped by 0 bases and J by 4 bases; unmatched bases: 8. Germline-derived CDR1 and CDR2 are MGHRA and YSYEKL. CDR3 protein: CASSQDRGRDTYGYTF. The DNA of the CDR3 is TGCGCCAGCAGCCAAGATAGGGGGCGGGACACCTATGGCTACACCTTC.

The genes are TRBV4-1 and TRBJ2-5, with D tentatively TRBD1 (6 bases). This CDR3 has 14 amino acids. Germline CDR1 reads MGHRA; CDR2 reads YSYEKL. V was trimmed by 5 bases and J by 5 bases, leaving 15 bases between them. CDR3: CASSGGPTGETQYF. CDR3 DNA: TGCGCCAGCAGCGGGGGACCCACAGGGGAGACCCAGTACTTC.

This clone was detected a few times. The chain couples TRBV7-6 to TRBJ1-3; D uncertain. Germline V CDR1 and CDR2: SGHVS, FNYEAQ. V lost 3 bases, J lost 6 bases, and 12 bases lay in between. The CDR3 contains 14 residues. CDR3 nucleotides: TGTGCCAGCAGCTTGCGGGAAGGGTCAAACACCATATATTTT. It yields the protein CASSLREGSNTIYF.

V and J are TRBV5-1 and TRBJ1-6; possible D gene TRBD1, 6 bases. The CDR3 sequence is 17 residues long. The ends were cut back, 0 bases at V and 0 bases at J, with 10 bases in the middle. CDR1 SGHRS and CDR2 YFSETQ come from the germline V gene. CDR3 DNA sequence: TGCGCCAGCAGCTTGGATGGGGGCTTCTCCTATAATTCACCCCTCCACTTT. Its protein is CASSLDGGFSYNSPLHF.

The chain employs TRBV7-2 and TRBJ2-1, with a tentative D call TRBD2 (6 bases). The V gene lost 6 bases and the J gene lost 3 bases, with 12 bases spanning the gap. Germline CDR1 and CDR2: SGHTA and FQGNSA. This CDR3 has 14 residues. CDR3 bases: TGTGCCAGCAGTCCTGGTAGCGGCTACAATGAGCAGTTCTTC. This sequence encodes CASSPGSGYNEQFF.

V is TRBV2 and J is TRBJ1-1; D is perhaps TRBD1 (6 bases). V was pared by 2 bases and J by 4 bases, with 14 bases between. The CDR3 consists of 15 residues. CDR1 and CDR2 from the germline V gene are SNHLY and FYNNEI. The CDR3, as DNA: TGTGCCAGCAGTGAAAGTCACAGGGAGGGCACTGAAGCTTTCTTT. Protein product: CASSESHREGTEAFF. The variable domain in full, completed from reference TRBV2 and TRBJ1-1, reads EPEVTQTPSHQVTQMGQEVILRCVPISNHLYFYWYRQILGQKVEFLVSFYNNEISEKSEIFDDQFSVERPDGSNFTLKIRSTKLEDSAMYFCASSESHREGTEAFFGQGTRLTVV.

In this sample, this clone turned up a few times. The chain uses TRBV2 and TRBJ2-2, with a possible D match to TRBD1 (5 bases). This CDR3 has 17 residues. Germline values: CDR1 SNHLY, CDR2 FYNNEI. V was clipped by 2 bases and J by 1 base, with 14 bases between them. The CDR3 DNA is TGTGCCAGCAGTGAAAGGTCCAGGGCGGTGAACACCGGGGAGCTGTTTTTT. It yields the protein CASSERSRAVNTGELFF.

The chain combines TRBV19 with TRBJ1-5; D unresolved. CDR3 length: 13 amino acids. V was cut by 5 bases and J by 7 bases, with 12 bases left in between. Per the germline V gene, CDR1 is LNHDA and CDR2 is SQIVND (reference sequence). The CDR3 bases are TGTGCCAGTAGTGCCGGAGTGAGGCAGCCCCAGCATTTT. As protein: CASSAGVRQPQHF.

J is TRBJ2-5 and V is TRBV11-3, with 10 bases aligning to TRBD1. Germline CDR1 reads SGHNT; CDR2 reads YENEEA. The CDR3 length is 15 residues. J lost 5 bases, V lost 4 bases, and 7 bases had no gene match. CDR3 sequence: CASSYTTGGWETQYF. Here the CDR3 DNA reads TGTGCCAGCAGCTACACGACAGGGGGCTGGGAGACCCAGTACTTC.

V gene TRBV10-3 combines with J gene TRBJ2-2, with 7 nucleotides matching TRBD1. Looked up from germline, CDR1 is ENHRY and CDR2 is SYGVKD. The CDR3 extends over 15 amino acids. V lost 3 bases, J lost 2 bases, and 3 bases stayed unmatched. CDR3: CAISERTGNTGELFF. Here the CDR3 DNA reads TGTGCCATCAGTGAAAGGACAGGAAACACCGGGGAGCTGTTTTTT.

The chain carries TRBV6-5 and TRBJ1-6; unclear D gene. The CDR3 totals 16 residues. V lost 4 bases, J lost 2 bases, and 12 bases lay in between. CDR1 MNHEY and CDR2 SVGAGI come from the germline V gene. This CDR3 is CASSSRGGTYNSPLHF. The CDR3 coding sequence is TGTGCCAGCAGTTCCCGGGGAGGGACCTATAATTCACCCCTCCACTTT.

The chain uses TRBV7-9 and TRBJ2-1, with a weak D call TRBD2 (5 bases). The germline V gene encodes CDR1 SEHNR and CDR2 FQNEAQ (reference sequence). CDR3 length: 11 residues. Trimming pared 6 bases from V and 9 bases from J, leaving 9 bases between. CDR3 in DNA: TGTGCCAGCAGACCGGGGAGTGAGCAGTTCTTC. It encodes CASRPGSEQFF.

The V and J genes are TRBV30 and TRBJ1-1; 7 positions match TRBD1. In germline, CDR1 is GTSNPN, CDR2 SVGIG (reference sequence). The trim removed 3 bases at V and 3 bases at J, leaving 7 bases unmatched. This CDR3 is built from 14 residues. DNA for the CDR3: TGTGCCTGGAGCGACGGACAGGCAGACACTGAAGCTTTCTTT. It specifies CAWSDGQADTEAFF.

The chain has TRBV6-5 and TRBJ1-1; unclear D gene. V was clipped by 8 bases and J by 5 bases, with 9 bases between them. This CDR3 has 11 amino acids. The germline V gene has CDR1 MNHEY and CDR2 SVGAGI. The DNA for the CDR3 is TGTGCCAGCGTTAGTCTTACTGAAGCTTTCTTT. This translates into CASVSLTEAFF.

DNA for the CDR3: TGTGCCAGCAGCTGGACCGGGACTTCGGGGAACTATGGCTACACCTTC. Translated: CASSWTGTSGNYGYTF. V usage is TRBV5-8 and J usage is TRBJ1-2; maybe TRBD1 (5 bases). The CDR3 is 16 amino acids. Trimming removed 3 bases at V and 2 bases at J, with 17 bases between. Per the germline V gene, CDR1 is SGHTS and CDR2 is YDEGEE.

The chain recombines TRBV18 with TRBJ1-4; D is perhaps TRBD1 (6 bases). The ends were cut back, 2 bases at V and 8 bases at J, with 12 bases in the middle. The CDR3 consists of 14 residues. Germline assignment: CDR1 KGHSH and CDR2 LQKENI. CDR3 sequence (DNA): TGTGCCAGCTCACCAAACCAGGGGTACGAAAAACTGTTTTTT. Protein sequence: CASSPNQGYEKLFF.